A selection of T cell receptor beta chains follows, all from one sample in a study of blood T cells in healthy people across ages. TCRdb recomputed calls from the 5' RACE reads with MiXCR, one row per CDR3 protein. The sample lists about 620,000 distinct CDR3 sequences, more than 45% occurring once. Sequenced sample: blood. These receptors were collected from a woman of 80 years or more in good health. CDR3s leave out the opening cysteine and the closing phenylalanine or tryptophan.

J gene: TRBJ2-1; V gene: TRBV19; CDR3 protein: ASSLNRDSTNEQF
J gene: TRBJ1-1; V gene: TRBV5-1; CDR3 protein: ASSITGNTGAF
J gene: TRBJ2-5; V gene: TRBV5-1; CDR3 protein: ASSSGGRTFQETQY
J gene: TRBJ2-5; V gene: TRBV28; CDR3 protein: ASRLGIQETQY
J gene: TRBJ2-6; V gene: TRBV20-1; CDR3 protein: SAPWDRWSGANVLT
J gene: TRBJ2-2; V gene: TRBV5-1; CDR3 protein: ASSKEQGAHGELF
J gene: TRBJ2-4; V gene: TRBV29-1; CDR3 protein: SVAGGVKNIQY
J gene: TRBJ2-1; V gene: TRBV7-9; CDR3 protein: ASSVYRVSNEQF
J gene: TRBJ2-3; V gene: TRBV25-1; CDR3 protein: ASSAADRAIHTDTQY
J gene: TRBJ1-4; V gene: TRBV5-1; CDR3 protein: ASSLTTEGDEKLF
J gene: TRBJ1-4; V gene: TRBV12-3/TRBV12-4; CDR3 protein: ASSKGFVKEELF
J gene: TRBJ2-1; V gene: TRBV28; CDR3 protein: ASMGAGGRNEQF
J gene: TRBJ1-1; V gene: TRBV5-1; CDR3 protein: ASSLTGNGATEAF
J gene: TRBJ2-5; V gene: TRBV25-1; CDR3 protein: ASSIPRLVEETQY
J gene: TRBJ2-1; V gene: TRBV12-3/TRBV12-4; CDR3 protein: ASGKQNPEQF
J gene: TRBJ1-1; V gene: TRBV14; CDR3 protein: ASSPDWNTEAF
J gene: TRBJ2-1; V gene: TRBV10-3; CDR3 protein: AITFRQDNEQF
J gene: TRBJ2-3; V gene: TRBV9; CDR3 protein: ASSSAGLDTQY
J gene: TRBJ2-6; V gene: TRBV27; CDR3 protein: ASSLRNLGGSSGANVLT
J gene: TRBJ2-1; V gene: TRBV20-1; CDR3 protein: SARAAGGANEQF
J gene: TRBJ2-3; V gene: TRBV28; CDR3 protein: ASSLTPGLGVGTDTQY
J gene: TRBJ2-4; V gene: TRBV10-3; CDR3 protein: AITNGQPSPAHQY
J gene: TRBJ2-2; V gene: TRBV7-2; CDR3 protein: ASSSLVSAANTGELF
J gene: TRBJ2-1; V gene: TRBV29-1; CDR3 protein: SVEGRSYNEQF
J gene: TRBJ1-2; V gene: TRBV3-1; CDR3 protein: ASSQEEGVGYGYT
J gene: TRBJ2-7; V gene: TRBV28; CDR3 protein: ASSSSGTGTYEQY
J gene: TRBJ2-3; V gene: TRBV5-1; CDR3 protein: ATRPGWASTDTQY
J gene: TRBJ2-1; V gene: TRBV27; CDR3 protein: ASSGGTLGPGEQF
J gene: TRBJ2-3; V gene: TRBV11-3; CDR3 protein: ASSLGGSPGGTQY
J gene: TRBJ2-1; V gene: TRBV5-1; CDR3 protein: ASSPSGLNNGQF
J gene: TRBJ2-1; V gene: TRBV6-5; CDR3 protein: ASSYREGSEQF
J gene: TRBJ2-7; V gene: TRBV7-9; CDR3 protein: ASSYASYEQY
J gene: TRBJ2-5; V gene: TRBV2; CDR3 protein: ASSGALSRY
J gene: TRBJ2-2; V gene: TRBV6-2/TRBV6-3; CDR3 protein: ASSYSMEGSNWGELF
J gene: TRBJ2-3; V gene: TRBV27; CDR3 protein: ASSSDRTSGRGDTQY
J gene: TRBJ1-2; V gene: TRBV15; CDR3 protein: ATSRDLGGGGYT
J gene: TRBJ1-6; V gene: TRBV11-2; CDR3 protein: ASSHYGGVPGQGYNYNSPLH
J gene: TRBJ2-1; V gene: TRBV29-1; CDR3 protein: SASTRGVGYNEQF
J gene: TRBJ2-1; V gene: TRBV2; CDR3 protein: ASSELLAGGRYNEQF
J gene: TRBJ1-1; V gene: TRBV20-1; CDR3 protein: SAPLLGGTGEAF
J gene: TRBJ2-1; V gene: TRBV9; CDR3 protein: ASTISGSYNEQF
J gene: TRBJ2-2; V gene: TRBV11-3; CDR3 protein: ASSPGQGRAGELF
J gene: TRBJ1-2; V gene: TRBV12-3/TRBV12-4; CDR3 protein: ASSFNTGGNYGYT
J gene: TRBJ1-1; V gene: TRBV20-1; CDR3 protein: SAGRETQNTEAF
J gene: TRBJ1-2; V gene: TRBV20-1; CDR3 protein: SATEGDRVKGYT
J gene: TRBJ2-7; V gene: TRBV13; CDR3 protein: ASSSRQGRDEQY
J gene: TRBJ2-7; V gene: TRBV2; CDR3 protein: ASRPGTSNHEQY
J gene: TRBJ2-2; V gene: TRBV20-1; CDR3 protein: SAYYWAGELF
J gene: TRBJ1-4; V gene: TRBV7-9; CDR3 protein: ASSFFATNEKLF
J gene: TRBJ2-1; V gene: TRBV7-2; CDR3 protein: ASSTSGRGWRNEQF
J gene: TRBJ2-1; V gene: TRBV20-1; CDR3 protein: SAPRGGANNEQF
J gene: TRBJ2-2; V gene: TRBV29-1; CDR3 protein: SAGRTLDTGELF
J gene: TRBJ1-2; V gene: TRBV5-4; CDR3 protein: ASSLVQGNLGYGYT
J gene: TRBJ1-5; V gene: TRBV5-6; CDR3 protein: ASSLSQISIQPQH
J gene: TRBJ1-1; V gene: TRBV7-2; CDR3 protein: ASSYRTGWDTGAF
J gene: TRBJ1-1; V gene: TRBV29-1; CDR3 protein: SGTGANTEAF
J gene: TRBJ2-1; V gene: TRBV20-1; CDR3 protein: SARKPLAGNNEQF